Included here is one TCR beta chain sequence, with context. The antigen remains undetermined. Together with a sample-barcoded 5' primer, a J-beta primer mix was included in a second PCR lasting about 6 to 12 cycles. TCRdb ran MiXCR on the 5' RACE reads and lists one entry per CDR3 protein. The table includes nearly 800,000 distinct CDR3 sequences, roughly three fifths detected once. The V and J ends lost 6 bases and 2 bases, in that order; junction bases with no gene match: 7. This CDR3 spans 16 amino acids. The germline CDR1 and CDR2 sequences are KGHSH and LQKENI. The sample originates from a study of blood T cells in healthy people across ages. General study findings and limits: Changes in expanded clonotypes were possibly confounded, as the CMV status of donors was unknown.

This receptor was taken from a man aged 35 to 55 in good health. Material for sequencing was blood. J is TRBJ2-6 and V is TRBV18; 7 positions agree with TRBD1. DNA of the CDR3: TGTGCCAGCTCCCTGAAGGGACAGACTGGGGCCAACGTCCTGACTTTC. Protein product: CASSLKGQTGANVLTF.